This T cell receptor beta chain was identified in a study of T cell responses to AZD1222 COVID-19 vaccine (dated by TCRdb to 2020 to 2023). About the study as a whole: A total of about 250 trial participants underwent TCR sequencing, of whom approximately 200 had received two doses of AZD1222 and around 26 had received two doses of the MenACWY control vaccine. Trial participants were enrolled by age into 18-55, 56-69 and 70-plus year subgroups, with about 150, 28 and 57 TCR-sequenced participants respectively. Broader findings and caveats from the paper: Most participants were white British and females outnumbered males, and the authors suggested that clonal diversity may have been underestimated. Spike-specific TCR breadth and depth rose significantly after two AZD1222 doses compared with day 0 and with MenACWY recipients. The 56-69-year group was small, and its depth increase did not reach significance, likely because of low power. Because no day 14 peak-response samples were available, the repertoires could be characterized only after the peak T cell response. Conclusions about previously exposed vaccinees were limited because only 6 or 7 AZD1222 recipients were SARS-CoV-2 seropositive at baseline. Vaccine-associated CD4 TCRs spanned the whole spike protein, with dominant responses in regions 160-218 and 743-854. Reportedly, close to half of the unique spike-specific TCRs recognized epitopes lying outside the regions that are mutated in the B.1.351 and B.1.1.7 variants.

This sample's time point label indicates: baseline before first vaccination. According to the study, the label for this sample's treatment or condition signals: meningococcal conjugate vaccine given as trial control. The vaccinee samples were drawn from two UK trials, COV001 and COV002, one of which was a single-blind randomized controlled phase 2/3 trial testing AZD1222 (ChAdOx1 nCoV-19) in healthy adults. Trial participant PBMC samples were collected at day 0 and day 28 after the second dose for TCRbeta chain sequencing. Of note for this clone: Its antigen has not been determined. The record has no base qualities; no much larger clone is one base away.

The CDR3 regions of human TCRbeta chains were analyzed by immunosequencing. The paper's data handling went like this. Repertoire TCRs were checked for matches against a reference library of SARS-CoV-2-specific TCRs that had been generated using the MIRA antigen-specificity platform. Breadth was defined as the fraction of unique TCRs that were SARS-CoV-2-associated, and depth was defined as the fraction of total T cells that were SARS-CoV-2-associated. Using the MIRA data, each spike-specific TCR was assigned both to the spike region to which the TCR was reactive and to a CD4 or CD8 class. Log10-transformed breadth and depth values were compared by one-way ANOVA with Sidak's multiple comparisons tests. This immuneACCESS table, as held by TCRdb, lists in-frame sequences with V and J called but not all clones. Of the missing ones, under half trace to an unresolved V gene in checked studies; the others have no known cause. V and J calls and clone size are given by that table; D and trimming were obtained from the DNA. In all, the sample holds approximately 49,000 clones, and around four fifths of those were seen once. Roughly 20% of the sample comes from the top ten.

The input for sequencing was peripheral blood, taken on day 0 of MenACWY control vaccination. The source is an adult in good health.

The CDR3 loop reads CAAGTVPQPQHF. The nucleotide sequence reads TGTGCCGCCGGGACAGTGCCTCAGCCCCAGCATTTT. The rearrangement combines TRBV19 with TRBJ1-5; 7 bases in between match TRBD1. Trimming leaves V shorter by 11 bases and J shorter by 6 bases, with the junction holding 7 bases beyond the gene matches. The germline V gene (reference sequence) provides CDR1 LNHDA and CDR2 SQIVND. From its cysteine to its phenylalanine, the CDR3 spans 12 amino acids. Only the CDR3 DNA stays, 36 bases, in frame from base 1.